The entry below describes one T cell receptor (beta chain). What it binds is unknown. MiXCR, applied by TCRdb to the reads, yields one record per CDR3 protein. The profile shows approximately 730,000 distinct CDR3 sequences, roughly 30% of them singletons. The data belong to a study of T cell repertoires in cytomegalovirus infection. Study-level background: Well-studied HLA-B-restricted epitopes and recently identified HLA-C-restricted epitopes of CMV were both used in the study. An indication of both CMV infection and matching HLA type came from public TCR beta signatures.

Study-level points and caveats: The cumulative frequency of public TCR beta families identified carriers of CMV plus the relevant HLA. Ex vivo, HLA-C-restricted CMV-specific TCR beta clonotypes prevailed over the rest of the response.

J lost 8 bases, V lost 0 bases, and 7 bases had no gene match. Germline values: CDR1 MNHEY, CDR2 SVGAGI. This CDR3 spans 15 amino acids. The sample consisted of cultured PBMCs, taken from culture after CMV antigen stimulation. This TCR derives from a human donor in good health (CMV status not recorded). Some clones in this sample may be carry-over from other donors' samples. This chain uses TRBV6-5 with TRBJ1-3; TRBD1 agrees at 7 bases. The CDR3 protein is CASSYSPGGLDTIYF. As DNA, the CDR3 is TGTGCCAGCAGTTACTCCCCAGGGGGATTGGACACCATATATTTT.